The clone carrying this TCR beta chain is a singleton in its sample. Its antigen remains unknown. DNA was extracted from roughly 1-10 million thawed cryopreserved PBMC. This record comes from a study of long-term antiretroviral therapy in people with HIV. Overall study findings and caveats: Narrower CDR3 length ranges marked HIV repertoires relative to controls.

A v3.0 immunoSEQ assay was performed at survey level. The protocol was immunoSEQ multiplex PCR, while the TCRdb copy is restricted to in-frame clones and leaves out a portion. This table has over 30,000 clones, almost 85% appearing once. The CDR3 is 14 residues long. The V gene's germline CDR1 is SGHRS and CDR2 YFSETQ. Between the trimmed V and J ends, which lost 4 bases and 5 bases, there was a span of 16 bases. V gene TRBV5-1 combines with J gene TRBJ2-7; D possibly corresponds to TRBD1 (6 bases). The clonotype originates from a man aged 18 to 29 with HIV. Sequencing was performed on unsorted PBMCs, taken 0.6 years after starting antiretroviral therapy. The CDR3 is CASSAYRARNEQYF. CDR3 coding DNA: TGCGCCAGCAGCGCCTACAGGGCAAGGAACGAGCAGTACTTC.